These 18 T cell receptor beta chains came from one sample sequenced in a study of OX40 agonist ivuxolimab in advanced cancers. Profiled with immunoSEQ multiplex PCR; TCRdb holds only in-frame clones, not every one. This table has under 90,000 clones, around 83% appearing once. This specimen was CD4+ or CD8+ T cells sorted from blood, taken in a trial of the OX40 agonist ivuxolimab. These receptors all stem from an adult with an advanced solid tumor such as melanoma, head and neck, liver or kidney cancer.

The CDR3 spells CASSPGTLYEQYF. The CDR3, as DNA: TGTGCCAGCAGTCCCGGGACTCTCTACGAGCAGTACTTC. The chain is built from TRBV28 and TRBJ2-7, with a tentative D call TRBD2 (6 bases). Germline V lookup: CDR1 MDHEN, CDR2 SYDVKM. The CDR3 has 13 amino acids. V shed 5 bases and J shed 3 bases, with 11 bases lying between them.

The rearrangement links TRBV11-2 to TRBJ1-1, with a tentative D call TRBD1 (5 bases). Germline V gives CDR1 SGHAT, CDR2 FQNNGV. Trimming removed 5 bases at V and 1 base at J, with 11 bases between. This CDR3 has 14 amino acids. As DNA, the CDR3 is TGTGCCAGCAGCAGGGGCACCTCGAACACTGAAGCTTTCTTT. Encoded protein: CASSRGTSNTEAFF.

The rearrangement joins TRBV5-1 to TRBJ2-2; 8 nucleotides align to TRBD1. The length of the CDR3 is 16 residues. V dropped 0 bases and J dropped 3; count of bases not matched to a gene: 4. Looked up from germline, CDR1 is SGHRS and CDR2 is YFSETQ. This CDR3 reads CASSLGRTGYTGELFF. The CDR3 bases are TGCGCCAGCAGCTTGGGTAGGACAGGGTACACCGGGGAGCTGTTTTTT.

This chain connects TRBV10-3 to TRBJ1-5; tentatively, D is TRBD1 (5 bases). The CDR3 sequence is 14 residues long. Trimming took off 6 bases at V and 1 base at J, with 10 bases between the two ends. The germline V gene has CDR1 ENHRY and CDR2 SYGVKD. Here the CDR3 reads CAISRGGSNQPQHF. The CDR3 coding sequence is TGTGCCATCAGCCGGGGGGGGAGCAATCAGCCCCAGCATTTT.

This clone turned up a few times. The V call is TRBV27, the J call TRBJ1-2; D unclear. Germline CDR1 reads MNHEY; CDR2 reads SMNVEV (reference sequence). The CDR3 runs to 13 residues. The V and J ends lost 7 bases and 2 bases respectively, with 11 bases between them. CDR3 bases: TGTGCCAGCAAACCGGAGAGGAACTATGGCTACACCTTC. Protein: CASKPERNYGYTF.

J is TRBJ2-3 and V is TRBV6-1, with D perhaps TRBD1 or TRBD2 (6 bases each). Per the germline V gene, CDR1 is MNHNS and CDR2 is SASEGT. V was cut by 0 bases and J by 8 bases, with 15 bases left in between. The CDR3 sequence is 15 residues long. CDR3 region: CASSEALGGGGTQYF. CDR3 in DNA: TGTGCCAGCAGTGAAGCCCTAGGGGGAGGCGGTACGCAGTATTTT.

The chain is built from TRBV5-5 and TRBJ1-1; D uncertain. This CDR3 spans 15 amino acids. Germline V gene lookup returns CDR1 SGHKS and CDR2 YYEKEE (reference sequence). The V end was cut by 2 bases, the J end by 2 bases, with 13 bases between. The CDR3 DNA reads TGTGCCAGCAGCTTTTTTTGGATGACTAACACTGAAGCTTTCTTT. It codes for CASSFFWMTNTEAFF.

The sample holds one count of this clone. This sequence joins TRBV5-1 and TRBJ2-7; the D gene is possibly TRBD1 (5 bases). The length of the CDR3 is 14 residues. CDR1 is SGHRS, CDR2 YFSETQ, per germline. Trimming took off 1 base at V and 6 bases at J, with 14 bases between the two ends. CDR3 sequence reads: CASSLMAGRREQYF. In DNA, the CDR3 is TGCGCCAGCAGCTTGATGGCAGGGCGGCGCGAGCAGTACTTC.

The DNA for the CDR3 is TGTGCCAGCAGTGAACTGGGTGGGACCTACGAGCAGTACTTC. Protein sequence: CASSELGGTYEQYF. This chain uses TRBV6-1 with TRBJ2-7; D ambiguous. V was cut by 2 bases and J by 2 bases, with 10 bases left in between. Germline V gives CDR1 MNHNS, CDR2 SASEGT. This CDR3 has 14 amino acids.

The chain is built from TRBV7-9 and TRBJ1-5, with D maybe TRBD1 (6 bases). CDR3 length: 15 amino acids. V lost 3 bases and J lost 3, with 12 bases in between. CDR1 and CDR2 (germline): SEHNR, FQNEAQ (reference sequence). The CDR3 bases are TGTGCCAGCAGCTTGGGGGACACCGACAATCAGCCCCAGCATTTT. This gives the protein CASSLGDTDNQPQHF.

This clone occurred once. The chain is built from TRBV7-9 and TRBJ2-1, with D maybe TRBD2 (7 bases). This CDR3 is 15 amino acids long. The V gene's germline CDR1 is SEHNR and CDR2 FQNEAQ (reference sequence). Deletions cut 2 bases from V and 7 bases from J, with 15 bases between. This chain's CDR3 is CASSLRGEGLNEQFF. CDR3 DNA sequence: TGTGCCAGCAGCTTAAGGGGGGAGGGCCTAAATGAGCAGTTCTTC.

V usage is TRBV6-5 and J usage is TRBJ2-3; a weak D match, TRBD2 (6 bases). Germline V gene lookup returns CDR1 MNHEY and CDR2 SVGAGI. The CDR3 is 15 residues long. Trimming removed 6 bases from V and 2 bases from J, with 15 bases in between. The CDR3 reads CASRPTRPATDTQYF. CDR3 coding DNA: TGTGCCAGCAGACCGACTAGGCCTGCCACAGATACGCAGTATTTT.

This sequence joins TRBV6-6 and TRBJ1-4; 7 bases line up with TRBD1. Germline trimming cut 4 bases from V and 8 bases from J; bases unmatched to any gene: 7. CDR1 and CDR2 (germline): MNHNY, SVGAGI (reference sequence). This CDR3 is built from 14 residues. The CDR3 nucleotides are TGTGCCAGCAGTTCACAGGGGTCCGTGGAAAAACTGTTTTTT. Translating it yields CASSSQGSVEKLFF.

This clone was found a few times. J is TRBJ1-4 and V is TRBV2, with TRBD1 as a possible D gene (5 bases). This CDR3 has 13 amino acids. Germline V gene sequence: CDR1 SNHLY, CDR2 FYNNEI. The ends were cut back, 7 bases at V and 8 bases at J, with 14 bases in the middle. The CDR3 protein is CASIEVKGEKLFF. The CDR3 nucleotides are TGTGCCAGCATTGAGGTCAAGGGGGAAAAACTGTTTTTT.

This clone appeared a single time. This chain uses TRBV14 with TRBJ1-2; TRBD1 might be the D (5 bases). V lost 2 bases to trimming and J lost 2 bases, with 9 bases between them. The CDR3 totals 14 residues. Germline V gives CDR1 SGHDN, CDR2 FVKESK. CDR3: CASSQRDENYGYTF. The DNA of the CDR3 is TGTGCCAGCAGCCAACGGGACGAAAACTATGGCTACACCTTC.

The J gene is TRBJ2-2, the V gene TRBV7-9; 14 bases match TRBD2. J gave up 6 bases and V 6 bases, and 0 bases lay outside the gene matches. Per the germline V gene, CDR1 is SEHNR and CDR2 is FQNEAQ (reference sequence). This CDR3 has 14 amino acids. Here the CDR3 reads CASRTSGRAGELFF. DNA for the CDR3: TGTGCCAGCAGGACTAGCGGGAGGGCCGGGGAGCTGTTTTTT.

The chain couples TRBV25-1 to TRBJ2-2, with a weak D call TRBD2 (5 bases). The V and J ends lost 7 bases and 7 bases respectively, with 10 bases between them. The CDR3 totals 12 residues. Germline V gene sequence: CDR1 MGHDK, CDR2 SYGVNS. The CDR3 region is CASTPGVGELFF. The CDR3 coding sequence is TGTGCCAGCACCCCCGGGGTCGGGGAGCTGTTTTTT.

The J gene is TRBJ1-1, the V gene TRBV11-1; D is unresolved. Germline CDR1 reads SGHAT; CDR2 reads FQDESV (reference sequence). V was cut by 4 bases and J by 4 bases, with 13 bases left in between. The CDR3 length is 14 residues. The CDR3 nucleotides are TGTGCCAGCAGCTACGAGGGTGTAGGCACTGAAGCTTTCTTT. This encodes CASSYEGVGTEAFF.